This T cell receptor (beta chain) was identified in a study of cytomegalovirus exposure and HLA in healthy donors. Concerning this clone itself: What it binds is not known.

Measured with immunoSEQ multiplex PCR; TCRdb has only the in-frame clones, and not every one. The sample lists more than 95,000 clones; roughly 95% were seen once. General study points: Reports credit the classifier with highly specific, highly sensitive diagnosis of cytomegalovirus status. Later, an analysis found that TCR clusters from the first cohort tended to co-occur in the roughly 120 validation repertoires. Confirmation in vitro established that a few CMV-associated chains were specific for CMV antigens.

The V gene lost 1 base and the J gene lost 6 bases, with 4 bases spanning the gap. The CDR3 is 12 residues long. Germline V lookup: CDR1 SGHDN, CDR2 FVKESK. The sequenced material came from PBMCs. The source of this sequence is a man younger than 35 in good health and CMV-seronegative. The chain combines TRBV14 with TRBJ1-5; D is ambiguous. The DNA of the CDR3 is TGTGCCAGCAGCCAAGGCAGTCAGCCCCAGCATTTT. Translation: CASSQGSQPQHF.